This T cell receptor beta chain stems from a study of T-cell reconstitution after alpha-beta-depleted transplantation in children. The ends lost 4 bases at V and 6 bases at J; junction bases unmatched: 7. The CDR3 extends over 13 amino acids. The V gene's germline CDR1 is SGHDT and CDR2 YYEEEE. Preparing the TCRbeta library involved the use of unique molecular identifiers. TCRdb called the PCR reads again in MiXCR, with one record for every CDR3 protein. The data show approximately 250,000 distinct CDR3 sequences, with around 9.7% seen just once and approximately 5.4% held by the top ten. This clonotype originated in a human donor who donated a stem cell graft to a child with SCID. The sample in question was PBMCs from the stem cell graft donor, obtained from the stem cell graft. The rearrangement uses TRBV5-6 and TRBJ2-7, with 7 positions matching TRBD2. CDR3 DNA sequence: TGTGCCAGCAGCCTGGGGGGGTCGAGCGAGCAGTACTTC. This gives the protein CASSLGGSSEQYF. The full variable domain, with the rest looked up from reference TRBV5-6 and TRBJ2-7, is DAGVTQSPTHLIKTRGQQVTLRCSPKSGHDTVSWYQQALGQGPQFIFQYYEEEERQRGNFPDRFSGHQFPNYSSELNVNALLLGDSALYLCASSLGGSSEQYFGPGTRLTVT.